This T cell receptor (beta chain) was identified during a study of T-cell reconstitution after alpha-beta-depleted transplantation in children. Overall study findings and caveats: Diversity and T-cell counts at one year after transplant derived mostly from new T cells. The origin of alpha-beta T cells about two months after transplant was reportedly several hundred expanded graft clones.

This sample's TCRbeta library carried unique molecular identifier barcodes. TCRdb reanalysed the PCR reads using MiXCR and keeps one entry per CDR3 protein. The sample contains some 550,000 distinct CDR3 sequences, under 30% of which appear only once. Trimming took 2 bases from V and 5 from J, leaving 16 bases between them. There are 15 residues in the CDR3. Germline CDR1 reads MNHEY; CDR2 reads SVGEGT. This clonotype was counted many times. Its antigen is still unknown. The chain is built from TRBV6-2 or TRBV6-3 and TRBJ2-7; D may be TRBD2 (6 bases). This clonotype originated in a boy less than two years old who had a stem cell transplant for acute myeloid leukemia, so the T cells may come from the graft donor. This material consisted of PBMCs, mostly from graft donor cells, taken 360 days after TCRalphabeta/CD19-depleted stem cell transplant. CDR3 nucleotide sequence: TGTGCCAGCAGTTACGTTGAAGCGGGTCGGGACGAGCAGTACTTC. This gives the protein CASSYVEAGRDEQYF.